This T cell receptor beta chain was profiled in a study of beta chain features in type 1 diabetes. Expressed TCRB transcripts were sequenced because the entire RNA isolate underwent reverse transcription. Measured with immunoSEQ multiplex PCR; TCRdb has only the in-frame clones, and not every one. The sample holds fewer than 550,000 clones, about an eighth seen once. This clone showed up just a few times. The clonotype originates from a woman aged 18 to 35 in good health. Sequenced sample: naive CD4+ T cells from blood.

The DNA of the CDR3 is TGTGCCAGCAGCTTAGCTAGCGGGGGAACAGATACGCAGTATTTT. This codes for CASSLASGGTDTQYF. The gene calls are TRBV7-6 and TRBJ2-3; the match to TRBD2 covers 9 bases. The CDR3 length is 15 residues. Trimming removed 0 bases from V and 3 bases from J; junction bases left unmatched: 1. The germline V gene has CDR1 SGHVS and CDR2 FNYEAQ.